The rows below give T cell receptor beta chains drawn from one sample of a study of graft-versus-host responses after intestinal transplantation. This table comes from immunoSEQ multiplex PCR, and its TCRdb copy is limited to in-frame clones, with some not included. The table includes some 90,000 clones, 85% to 95% detected once. These receptors' targets are unknown. Sequencing was performed on unstimulated CD8+ T cells sorted from spleen or lymph node cells, taken before transplant. These receptors were obtained from a human donor who was the organ donor for an intestinal transplant. CDR3s include the opening cysteine and the closing phenylalanine or tryptophan. Fields, in order: D gene, J gene, clone size, V gene, CDR3 protein, CDR3 DNA. The D gene is left open where the match is weak. A clone size is listed for some rows: how often the clone was seen (once, few, many), or a class if it is expanded.

>-|TRBJ1-1|-|TRBV6-5
CASSSDRHSNTEAFF
TGTGCCAGCAGTTCAGACAGGCACTCGAACACTGAAGCTTTCTTT
>-|TRBJ1-2|-|TRBV29-1
CSVEKGAGGYTF
TGCAGCGTTGAAAAAGGGGCTGGGGGCTACACCTTC
>-|TRBJ1-2|-|TRBV7-9
CASSSTGFSAYGYTF
TGTGCCAGCAGCTCAACAGGGTTCAGTGCCTATGGCTACACCTTC
>-|TRBJ2-7|-|TRBV27
CASSLSPGYYEQYF
TGTGCCAGCAGTTTATCGCCGGGTTACTACGAGCAGTACTTC
>-|TRBJ1-6|-|TRBV5-1
CASSYQGSYNSPLHF
TGCGCCAGCAGTTACCAGGGCTCCTATAATTCACCCCTCCACTTT
>-|TRBJ2-2|-|TRBV4-1
CAASKAGANTGELFF
TGCGCAGCCTCGAAGGCAGGCGCGAACACCGGGGAGCTGTTTTTT
>TRBD2|TRBJ2-2|-|TRBV9
CASSVSGGNTGELFF
TGTGCCAGCAGCGTGAGCGGGGGTAACACCGGGGAGCTGTTTTTT
>TRBD1|TRBJ1-2|once|TRBV27
CASSTGIDGYTF
TGTGCCAGTTCGACAGGGATCGACGGCTACACCTTC
>TRBD2|TRBJ2-1|-|TRBV2
CASSGLVVEQFF
TGTGCCAGCAGCGGACTAGTAGTTGAGCAGTTCTTC
>-|TRBJ2-4|-|TRBV5-1
CASSFQLDQNIQYF
TGCGCCAGCAGCTTTCAACTAGACCAAAACATTCAGTACTTC
>-|TRBJ1-1|-|TRBV19
CASRAGFTEAFF
TGTGCCAGTAGGGCGGGGTTCACTGAAGCTTTCTTT
>-|TRBJ1-1|once|TRBV5-1
CASSFRDSYTEAFF
TGCGCCAGCAGCTTCAGGGACTCCTACACTGAAGCTTTCTTT
>-|TRBJ1-2|-|TRBV19
CATSGSLSLQAYGYTF
TGTGCCACTTCAGGGTCTCTGTCTCTTCAGGCCTATGGCTACACCTTC
>TRBD1|TRBJ1-5|few|TRBV28
CASSLQGLGNQPQHF
TGTGCCAGCAGCTTACAGGGGCTCGGCAATCAGCCCCAGCATTTT
>-|TRBJ1-1|-|TRBV9
CASSPTGMNTEAFF
TGTGCCAGCAGCCCCACGGGGATGAACACTGAAGCTTTCTTT
>-|TRBJ1-1|-|TRBV10-2
CASTRGTEAFF
TGCGCCAGCACAAGGGGCACTGAAGCTTTCTTT
>-|TRBJ2-6|-|TRBV28
CASTGPPGYSSGANVLTF
TGTGCCAGCACCGGCCCCCCAGGGTACTCCTCTGGGGCCAACGTCCTGACTTTC
>-|TRBJ2-7|once|TRBV4-1
CASSYSRGYEQYF
TGCGCCAGCAGCTATTCCAGGGGCTACGAGCAGTACTTC
>-|TRBJ2-1|-|TRBV4-3
CASSPDWYNEQFF
TGCGCCAGCAGCCCCGACTGGTACAATGAGCAGTTCTTC
>TRBD2|TRBJ2-3|-|TRBV2
CASSVAGRTDTQYF
TGTGCCAGCAGTGTAGCGGGGCGGACAGATACGCAGTATTTT
>-|TRBJ1-1|-|TRBV4-1
CASSPPQGRITEAFF
TGCGCCAGCAGCCCCCCTCAGGGTAGAATCACTGAAGCTTTCTTT
>-|TRBJ1-4|-|TRBV29-1
CSVLDKGEKLFF
TGCAGCGTTTTGGACAAAGGGGAAAAACTGTTTTTT
>-|TRBJ1-2|-|TRBV5-4
CASTSKQEYGYTF
TGTGCCAGCACCTCCAAACAGGAGTATGGCTACACCTTC